The 16 T cell receptor beta chains below all came from one sample that was sequenced in a study of shared clonotypes between healthy human individuals. The data were produced by immunoSEQ multiplex PCR, yet TCRdb's version contains in-frame clones alone and is incomplete. The sample contains about 2.1 million clones, 80% to 95% of which appear only once. The naive CD8 population came from CD45RO-negative cells selected for CCR7, without terminally differentiated effector memory CD45RA+ cells. Sequencing was carried out using naive CD8+ T cells from PBMCs. These receptors originate from a man aged 18 to 29 in good health. Some clones in this sample may be carry-over from other donors' samples.

The V and J genes are TRBV28 and TRBJ1-1, with 8 bases lining up with TRBD1. This CDR3 region has 15 residues. Germline CDR1 and CDR2: MDHEN and SYDVKM. With V trimmed by 3 bases and J by 7 bases, 10 bases remained unmatched. The CDR3, as DNA: TGTGCCAGCAGTTTCCCACGGACAGGGTTCGGTGAAGCTTTCTTT. Amino acid sequence: CASSFPRTGFGEAFF.

This chain connects TRBV5-6 to TRBJ2-5; no clear D gene. The end of the DNA aligns better with TRBJ2-7, so the J call may be wrong. This CDR3 contains 14 residues. From germline, CDR1 is SGHDT and CDR2 YYEEEE. The CDR3 region is CASSFSVMSYEQYF. CDR3 coding DNA: TGTGCCAGCAGCTTTTCAGTGATGAGCTACGAGCAGTACTTC.

This clone was found a few times. Other DNA sequences of this sample code for an identical CDR3. The chain is built from TRBV4-2 and TRBJ2-7; TRBD2 aligns across 15 bases. This CDR3 spans 15 amino acids. CDR1 LGHNA and CDR2 YNFKEQ come from the germline V gene. V gave up 3 bases and J gave up 3 bases; unmatched junction bases: 0. CDR3 sequence reads: CASSQGLAGGYEQYF. In DNA form, the CDR3 reads TGTGCCAGCAGCCAGGGACTAGCGGGAGGCTACGAGCAGTACTTC.

J is TRBJ1-5 and V is TRBV7-8; 8 bases fit TRBD1. The V gene's germline CDR1 is SGHVS and CDR2 FQNEAQ. There are 14 residues in the CDR3. V gave up 7 bases and J gave up 7 bases; unmatched junction bases: 9. CDR3 loop: CASTRGQGRQPQHF. The CDR3, as DNA: TGTGCCAGCACCCGAGGACAGGGAAGGCAGCCCCAGCATTTT. The full variable domain, in which reference TRBV7-8 and TRBJ1-5 provide the parts outside the CDR3, is GAGVSQSPRYKVAKRGQDVALRCDPISGHVSLFWYQQALGQGPEFLTYFQNEAQLDKSGLPSDRFFAERPEGSVSTLKIQRTQQEDSAVYLCASTRGQGRQPQHFGDGTRLSIL.

This rearrangement joins TRBV19 to TRBJ2-7; TRBD1 matches at 8 bases. The CDR3 spans 17 residues. Germline CDR1 is LNHDA and CDR2 is SQIVND (reference sequence). Trimming at V came to 2 bases and at J to 9 bases, leaving 18 bases not matched to a gene. The CDR3 region has the DNA TGTGCCAGTAGTATAACATACTCGACGGACAGGGCTGTGGGGCAGTACTTC. Translating gives CASSITYSTDRAVGQYF.

V gene TRBV7-3 combines with J gene TRBJ2-1; 8 bases agree with TRBD2. CDR3 length: 15 residues. The J segment lost 2 bases and the V segment lost 4 bases, leaving 4 bases of the junction unmatched. Germline V lookup: CDR1 SGHTA, CDR2 FQGTGA. The CDR3 DNA reads TGTGCCAGCAGCTCTCCCGGGAGGGCCTACAATGAGCAGTTCTTC. It is translated as CASSSPGRAYNEQFF.

The chain joins TRBV4-3 to TRBJ1-1; D uncertain. CDR3 length equals 14 residues. V lost 3 bases and J lost 3, with 11 bases in between. CDR1 is LGHNA and CDR2 is YSLEER in the germline V gene. The CDR3 bases are TGCGCCAGCAGCCACGCCATCGAGGACACTGAAGCTTTCTTT. Translation gives CASSHAIEDTEAFF.

The chain employs TRBV28 and TRBJ2-1, with 7 bases matching TRBD1. The V gene's germline CDR1 is MDHEN and CDR2 SYDVKM. The CDR3 is made up of 13 amino acids. Trimming removed 5 bases from V and 5 bases from J; junction bases left unmatched: 3. CDR3 DNA: TGTGCCAGCAGTCGTGGACAGGACAATGAGCAGTTCTTC. Translation gives CASSRGQDNEQFF.

The chain couples TRBV19 to TRBJ2-1; 8 bases map to TRBD2. The CDR3 spans 15 residues. Germline assignment: CDR1 LNHDA and CDR2 SQIVND (reference sequence). V lost 5 bases and J lost 8; bases outside the gene matches: 11. The CDR3 nucleotides read TGTGCCAGTAGTGTAACTAGCGGCGAAGGCTATGAGCAGTTCTTC. This encodes CASSVTSGEGYEQFF.

The chain employs TRBV27 and TRBJ2-7, with D hard to call. Germline values: CDR1 MNHEY, CDR2 SMNVEV (reference sequence). The V and J ends lost 4 bases and 3 bases respectively, with 13 bases between them. The CDR3 runs to 14 residues. The CDR3 coding sequence is TGTGCCAGCAGTTCGACCACGACCGTCTACGAGCAGTACTTC. Translating it yields CASSSTTTVYEQYF.

The J gene is TRBJ2-2, the V gene TRBV27; D might be TRBD1 (6 bases). CDR3 length: 13 residues. V was clipped by 9 bases and J by 7 bases, with 15 bases between them. The germline V gene has CDR1 MNHEY and CDR2 SMNVEV (reference sequence). The CDR3 here is CASRPTGHGELFF. CDR3 bases: TGTGCCAGTAGACCAACAGGGCACGGGGAGCTGTTTTTT.

In DNA, the CDR3 is TGTGCCAGCAGCTTAAATTTGGCAGGAGCCAAAAACATTCAGTACTTC. Protein sequence: CASSLNLAGAKNIQYF. This chain links TRBV13 with TRBJ2-4; D not resolved. V gave up 2 bases and J gave up 0 bases, with 11 bases separating them. The CDR3 covers 16 residues. CDR1 is PRHDT, CDR2 FYEKMQ, per germline (reference sequence).

The V gene is TRBV12-5, the J gene TRBJ2-2; D is undetermined. The CDR3 spans 18 residues. The germline V and J ends were trimmed by 3 bases and 0 bases, with 17 bases remaining between them. Germline CDR1 LGHNT, CDR2 FRNRAP. CDR3 amino acids: CASGFDQHRRTNTGELFF. The DNA for the CDR3 is TGTGCTAGTGGTTTTGATCAGCATAGGCGAACGAACACCGGGGAGCTGTTTTTT.

The rearrangement links TRBV27 to TRBJ2-1; unclear D gene. Deletions cut 7 bases from V and 6 bases from J, with 16 bases between. The CDR3 contains 14 residues. The germline gives CDR1 MNHEY, CDR2 SMNVEV (reference sequence). CDR3 loop: CASKLRASGNEQFF. DNA of the CDR3: TGTGCCAGCAAATTGAGAGCCTCGGGCAATGAGCAGTTCTTC.

The sample holds one count of this clone. The chain carries TRBV6-1 and TRBJ2-7; 9 bases map to TRBD1. From germline, CDR1 is MNHNS and CDR2 SASEGT. The CDR3 runs 15 residues. The ends lost 3 bases at V and 5 bases at J; junction bases unmatched: 8. CDR3 amino acids: CASSDPWDRVHEQYF. CDR3 DNA sequence: TGTGCCAGCAGTGACCCCTGGGACAGGGTCCACGAGCAGTACTTC.

The J gene is TRBJ2-7, the V gene TRBV6-5; 9 nucleotides match TRBD1. V shed 7 bases and J 4 bases; nucleotides not matched to a gene: 2. Germline CDR1 is MNHEY and CDR2 is SVGAGI. CDR3 length: 12 amino acids. In DNA form, the CDR3 reads TGTGCCAGCACCGGACAGGGGTACGAGCAGTACTTC. Encoded protein: CASTGQGYEQYF.